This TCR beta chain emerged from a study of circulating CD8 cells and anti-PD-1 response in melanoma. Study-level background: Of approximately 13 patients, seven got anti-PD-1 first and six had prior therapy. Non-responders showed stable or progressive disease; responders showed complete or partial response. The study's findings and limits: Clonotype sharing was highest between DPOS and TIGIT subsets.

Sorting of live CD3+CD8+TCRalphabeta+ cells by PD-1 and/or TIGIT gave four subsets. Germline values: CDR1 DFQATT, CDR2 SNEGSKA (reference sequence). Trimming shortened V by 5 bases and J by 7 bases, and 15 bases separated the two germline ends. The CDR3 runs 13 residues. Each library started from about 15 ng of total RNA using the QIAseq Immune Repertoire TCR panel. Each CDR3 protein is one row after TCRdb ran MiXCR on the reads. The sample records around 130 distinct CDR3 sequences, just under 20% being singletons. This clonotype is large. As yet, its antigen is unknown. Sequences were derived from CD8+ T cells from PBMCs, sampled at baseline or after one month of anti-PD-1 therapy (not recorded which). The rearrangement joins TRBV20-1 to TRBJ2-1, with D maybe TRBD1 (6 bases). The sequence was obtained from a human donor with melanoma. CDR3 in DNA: TGCAGTGCTTCAAGGACAGACAGAAATGAGCAGTTCTTC. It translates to CSASRTDRNEQFF.